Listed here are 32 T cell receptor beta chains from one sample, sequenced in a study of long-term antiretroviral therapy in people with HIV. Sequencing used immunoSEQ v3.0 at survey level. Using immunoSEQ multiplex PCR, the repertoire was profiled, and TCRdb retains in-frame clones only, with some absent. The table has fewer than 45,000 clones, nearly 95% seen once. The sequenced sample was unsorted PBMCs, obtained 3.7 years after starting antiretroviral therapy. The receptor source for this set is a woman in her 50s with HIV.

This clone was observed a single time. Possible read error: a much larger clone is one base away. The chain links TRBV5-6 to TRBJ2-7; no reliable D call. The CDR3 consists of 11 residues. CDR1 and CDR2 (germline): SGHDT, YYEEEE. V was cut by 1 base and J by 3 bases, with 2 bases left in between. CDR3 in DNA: TGTGCCAGCAGCTTGAACTACGAGCAGTACTTC. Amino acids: CASSLNYEQYF.

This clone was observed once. CDR3 in amino acids: CASRVAGGGIDTQYF. CDR3 in DNA: TGTGCCAGCAGGGTAGCGGGGGGCGGGATTGATACGCAGTATTTT. V usage is TRBV6-5 and J usage is TRBJ2-3; the match to TRBD2 covers 10 bases. Trimming removed 6 bases from V and 6 bases from J; junction bases left unmatched: 9. This CDR3 contains 15 residues. Per germline, CDR1 MNHEY and CDR2 SVGAGI.

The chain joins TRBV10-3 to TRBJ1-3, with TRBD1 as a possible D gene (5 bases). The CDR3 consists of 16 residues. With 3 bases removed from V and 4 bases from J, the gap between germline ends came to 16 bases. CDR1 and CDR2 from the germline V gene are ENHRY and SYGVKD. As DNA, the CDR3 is TGTGCCATCAGTGAACCCCTTACAGGAAACGGAAACACCATATATTTT. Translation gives CAISEPLTGNGNTIYF.

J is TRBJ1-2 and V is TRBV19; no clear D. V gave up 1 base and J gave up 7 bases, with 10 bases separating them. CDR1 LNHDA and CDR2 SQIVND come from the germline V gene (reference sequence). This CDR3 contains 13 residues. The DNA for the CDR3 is TGTGCCAGTAGTATAGGGAGATCCGGTGGCTACACCTTC. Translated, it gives CASSIGRSGGYTF.

The CDR3 region has the DNA TGTGCCACCAGCGGGACGACTAGCGGGGTTACAGATACGCAGTATTTT. Its translation: CATSGTTSGVTDTQYF. The rearrangement joins TRBV15 to TRBJ2-3; 11 bases align to TRBD2. Per the germline V gene, CDR1 is LNHNV and CDR2 is YYDKDF (reference sequence). CDR3 length: 16 residues. V shed 5 bases and J 3 bases; nucleotides not matched to a gene: 7.

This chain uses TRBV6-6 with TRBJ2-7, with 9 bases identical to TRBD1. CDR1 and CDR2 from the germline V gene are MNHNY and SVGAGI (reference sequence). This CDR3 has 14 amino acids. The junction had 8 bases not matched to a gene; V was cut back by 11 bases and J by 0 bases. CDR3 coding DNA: TGTGCCGGGCGGACAGGGGATTCCTCCTACGAGCAGTACTTC. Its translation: CAGRTGDSSYEQYF.

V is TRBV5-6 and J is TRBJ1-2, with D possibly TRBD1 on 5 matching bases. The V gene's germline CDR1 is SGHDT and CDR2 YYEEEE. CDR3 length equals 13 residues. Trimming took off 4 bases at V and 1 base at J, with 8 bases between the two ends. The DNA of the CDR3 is TGTGCCAGCAGCGGGACTGTTAACTATGGCTACACCTTC. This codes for CASSGTVNYGYTF.

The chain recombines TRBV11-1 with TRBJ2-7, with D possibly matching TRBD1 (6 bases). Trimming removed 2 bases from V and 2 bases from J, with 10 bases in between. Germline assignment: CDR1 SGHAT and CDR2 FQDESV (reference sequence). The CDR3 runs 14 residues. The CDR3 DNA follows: TGTGCCAGCAGCTTAATACAGGGTGCCTACGAGCAGTACTTC. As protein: CASSLIQGAYEQYF. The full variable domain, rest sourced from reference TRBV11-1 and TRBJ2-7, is EAEVAQSPRYKITEKSQAVAFWCDPISGHATLYWYRQILGQGPELLVQFQDESVVDDSQLPKDRFSAERLKGVDSTLKIQPAELGDSAMYLCASSLIQGAYEQYFGPGTRLTVT.

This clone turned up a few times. This CDR3 reads CAIRALDGTGELFF. The CDR3 DNA reads as TGTGCCATCAGGGCCCTAGACGGCACCGGGGAGCTGTTTTTT. This sequence joins TRBV10-3 and TRBJ2-2, with no clear D. Germline-derived CDR1 and CDR2 are ENHRY and SYGVKD. V was clipped by 6 bases and J by 4 bases, with 12 bases between them. The length of the CDR3 is 14 residues.

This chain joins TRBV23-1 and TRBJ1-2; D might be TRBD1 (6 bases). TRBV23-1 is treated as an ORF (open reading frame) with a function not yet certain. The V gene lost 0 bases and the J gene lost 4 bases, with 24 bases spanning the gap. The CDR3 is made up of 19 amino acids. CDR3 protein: CASSQSSPQVRGRVYGYTF. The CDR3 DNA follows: TGCGCCAGCAGTCAATCATCCCCTCAGGTCCGGGGGCGGGTCTATGGCTACACCTTC.

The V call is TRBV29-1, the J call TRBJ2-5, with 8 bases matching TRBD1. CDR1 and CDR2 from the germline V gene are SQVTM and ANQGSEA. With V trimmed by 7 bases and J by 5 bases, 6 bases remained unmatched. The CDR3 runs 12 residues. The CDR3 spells CSALTGEETQYF. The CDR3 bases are TGCAGCGCTTTGACAGGGGAGGAGACCCAGTACTTC.

The chain's CDR3 is CASSRDRGNSGNTIYF. CDR3 nucleotides: TGTGCCAGCAGCCGGGACAGAGGGAACTCTGGAAACACCATATATTTT. The chain combines TRBV11-2 with TRBJ1-3; 7 positions agree with TRBD1. This CDR3 is built from 16 residues. CDR1 and CDR2 (germline): SGHAT, FQNNGV. J lost 0 bases, V lost 5 bases, and 7 bases had no gene match.

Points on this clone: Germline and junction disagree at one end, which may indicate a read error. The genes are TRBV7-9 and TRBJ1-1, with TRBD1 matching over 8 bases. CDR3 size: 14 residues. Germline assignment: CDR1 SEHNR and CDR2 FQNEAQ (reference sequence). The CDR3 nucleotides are TGTGCCAGCAGATTAGGACAGGGAAACACTGAAGCTTTCTTT. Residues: CASRLGQGNTEAFF. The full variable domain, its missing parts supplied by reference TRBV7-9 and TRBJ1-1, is DTGVSQNPRHKITKRGQNVTFRCDPISEHNRLYWYRQTLGQGPEFLTYFQNEAQLEKSRLLSDRFSAERPKGSFSTLEIQRTEQGDSAMYLCASRLGQGNTEAFFGQGTRLTVV.

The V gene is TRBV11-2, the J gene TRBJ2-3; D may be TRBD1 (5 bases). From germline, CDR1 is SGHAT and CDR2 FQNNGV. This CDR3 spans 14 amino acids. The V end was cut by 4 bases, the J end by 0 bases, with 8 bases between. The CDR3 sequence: CASSSRTSTDTQYF. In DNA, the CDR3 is TGTGCCAGCAGCTCCCGGACAAGCACAGATACGCAGTATTTT.

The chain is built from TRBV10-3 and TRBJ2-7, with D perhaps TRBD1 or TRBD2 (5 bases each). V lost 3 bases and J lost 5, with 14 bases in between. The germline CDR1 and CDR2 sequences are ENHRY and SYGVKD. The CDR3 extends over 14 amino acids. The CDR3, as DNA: TGTGCCATCAGTGAATCATTGGGGGTGCACGAGCAGTACTTC. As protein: CAISESLGVHEQYF.

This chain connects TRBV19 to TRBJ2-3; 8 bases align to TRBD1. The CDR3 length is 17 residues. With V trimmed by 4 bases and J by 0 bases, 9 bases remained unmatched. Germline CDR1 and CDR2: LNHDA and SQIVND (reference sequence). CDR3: CASSTLTGEPSTDTQYF. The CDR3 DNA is TGTGCCAGTAGTACCCTGACAGGGGAACCTAGCACAGATACGCAGTATTTT.

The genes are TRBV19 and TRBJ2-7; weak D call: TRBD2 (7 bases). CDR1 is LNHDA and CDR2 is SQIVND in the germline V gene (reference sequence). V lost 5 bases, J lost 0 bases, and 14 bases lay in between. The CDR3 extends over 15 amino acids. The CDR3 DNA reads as TGTGCCAGTAGTCCCTTGGGGGGGCCCTCCTACGAGCAGTACTTC. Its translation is CASSPLGGPSYEQYF.

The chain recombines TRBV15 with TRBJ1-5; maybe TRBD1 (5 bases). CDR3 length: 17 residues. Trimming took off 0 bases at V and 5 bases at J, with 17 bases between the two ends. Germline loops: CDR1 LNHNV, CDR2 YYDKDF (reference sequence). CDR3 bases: TGTGCCACCAGCAGAGATCTGGGGGAGCATCTCTATCAGCCCCAGCATTTT. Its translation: CATSRDLGEHLYQPQHF. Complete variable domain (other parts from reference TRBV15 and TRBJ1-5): DAMVIQNPRYQVTQFGKPVTLSCSQTLNHNVMYWYQQKSSQAPKLLFHYYDKDFNNEADTPDNFQSRRPNTSFCFLDIRSPGLGDTAMYLCATSRDLGEHLYQPQHFGDGTRLSIL.

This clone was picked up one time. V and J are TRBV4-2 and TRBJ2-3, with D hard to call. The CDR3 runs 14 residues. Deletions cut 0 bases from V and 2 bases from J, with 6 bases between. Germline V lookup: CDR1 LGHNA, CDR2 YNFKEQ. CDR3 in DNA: TGTGCCAGCAGCCAAGATGTCGACACAGATACGCAGTATTTT. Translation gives CASSQDVDTDTQYF.

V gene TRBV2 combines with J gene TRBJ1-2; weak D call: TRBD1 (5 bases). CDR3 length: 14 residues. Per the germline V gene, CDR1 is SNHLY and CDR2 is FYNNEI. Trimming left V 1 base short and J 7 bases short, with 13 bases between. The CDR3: CASSEGRERSGYTF. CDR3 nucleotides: TGTGCCAGCAGTGAAGGCAGGGAGAGGAGTGGCTACACCTTC.

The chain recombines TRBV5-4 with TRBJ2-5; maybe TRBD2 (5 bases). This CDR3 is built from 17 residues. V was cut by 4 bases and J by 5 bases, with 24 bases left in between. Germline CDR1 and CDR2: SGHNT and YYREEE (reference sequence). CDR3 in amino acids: CASSPGGSGPHLETQYF. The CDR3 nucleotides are TGTGCCAGCAGCCCGGGCGGGTCTGGCCCCCATCTTGAGACCCAGTACTTC.

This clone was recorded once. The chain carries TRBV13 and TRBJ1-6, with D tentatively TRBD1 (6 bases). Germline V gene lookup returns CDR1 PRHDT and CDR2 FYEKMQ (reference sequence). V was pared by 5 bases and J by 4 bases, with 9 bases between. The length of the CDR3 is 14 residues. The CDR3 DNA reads TGTGCCAGCAGCCCGGGACAATATAATTCACCCCTCCACTTT. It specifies CASSPGQYNSPLHF.

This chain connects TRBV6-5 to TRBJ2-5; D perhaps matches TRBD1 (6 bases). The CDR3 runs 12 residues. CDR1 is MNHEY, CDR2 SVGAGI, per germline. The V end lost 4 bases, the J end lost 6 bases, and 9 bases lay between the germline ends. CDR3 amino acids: CASSSGVKTQYF. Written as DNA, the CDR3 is TGTGCCAGCAGTTCAGGGGTCAAGACCCAGTACTTC.

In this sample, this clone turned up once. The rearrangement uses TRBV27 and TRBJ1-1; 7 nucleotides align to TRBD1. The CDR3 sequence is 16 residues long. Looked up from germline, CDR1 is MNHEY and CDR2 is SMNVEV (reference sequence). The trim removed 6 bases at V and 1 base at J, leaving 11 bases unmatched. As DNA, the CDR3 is TGTGCCAGCAGGCGGCAGGGGGTATATGGGAACACTGAAGCTTTCTTT. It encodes CASRRQGVYGNTEAFF.

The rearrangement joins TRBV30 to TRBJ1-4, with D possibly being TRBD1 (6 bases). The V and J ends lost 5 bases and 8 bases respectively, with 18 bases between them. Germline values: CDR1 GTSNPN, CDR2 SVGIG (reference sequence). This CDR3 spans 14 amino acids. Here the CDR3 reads CAWQEGGRKEKLFF. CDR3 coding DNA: TGTGCCTGGCAAGAGGGGGGGAGAAAGGAAAAACTGTTTTTT.

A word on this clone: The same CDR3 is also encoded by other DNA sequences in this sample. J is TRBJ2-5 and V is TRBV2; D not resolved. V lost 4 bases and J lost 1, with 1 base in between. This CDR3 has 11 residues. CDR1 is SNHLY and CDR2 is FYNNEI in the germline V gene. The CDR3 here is CASSGQETQYF. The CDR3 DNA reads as TGTGCCAGCAGTGGCCAAGAGACCCAGTACTTC.

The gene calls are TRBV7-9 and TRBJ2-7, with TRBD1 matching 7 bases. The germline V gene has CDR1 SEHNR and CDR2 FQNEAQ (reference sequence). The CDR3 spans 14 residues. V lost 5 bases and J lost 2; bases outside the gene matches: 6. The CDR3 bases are TGTGCCAGCAGCGCGCCGGGACAGCCCTACGAGCAGTACTTC. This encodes CASSAPGQPYEQYF.

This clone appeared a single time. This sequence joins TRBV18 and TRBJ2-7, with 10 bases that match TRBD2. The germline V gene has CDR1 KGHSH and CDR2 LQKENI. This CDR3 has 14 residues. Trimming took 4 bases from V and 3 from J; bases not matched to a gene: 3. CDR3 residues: CASSLTSGVYEQYF. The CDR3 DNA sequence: TGTGCCAGCTCACTTACTAGCGGGGTCTACGAGCAGTACTTC.

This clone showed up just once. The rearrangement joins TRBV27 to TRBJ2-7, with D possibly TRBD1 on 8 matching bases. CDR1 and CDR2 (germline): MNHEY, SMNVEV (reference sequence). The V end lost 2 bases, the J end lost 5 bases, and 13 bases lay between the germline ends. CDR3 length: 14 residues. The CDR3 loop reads CASSLSGTGNEQYF. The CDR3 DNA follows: TGTGCCAGCAGTTTAAGCGGGACAGGCAACGAGCAGTACTTC.

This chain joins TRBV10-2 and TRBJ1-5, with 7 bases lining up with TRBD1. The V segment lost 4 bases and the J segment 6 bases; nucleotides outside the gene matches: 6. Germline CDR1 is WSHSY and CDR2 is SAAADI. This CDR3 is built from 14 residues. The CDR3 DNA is TGCGCCAGCAGTGCTGACAGGGTACCTCAGCCCCAGCATTTT. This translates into CASSADRVPQPQHF.

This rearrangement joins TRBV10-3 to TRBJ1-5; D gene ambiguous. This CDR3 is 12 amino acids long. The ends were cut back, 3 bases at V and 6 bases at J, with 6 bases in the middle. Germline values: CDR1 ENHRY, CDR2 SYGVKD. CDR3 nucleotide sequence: TGTGCCATCAGTGACCAGATTCAGCCCCAGCATTTT. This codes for CAISDQIQPQHF.

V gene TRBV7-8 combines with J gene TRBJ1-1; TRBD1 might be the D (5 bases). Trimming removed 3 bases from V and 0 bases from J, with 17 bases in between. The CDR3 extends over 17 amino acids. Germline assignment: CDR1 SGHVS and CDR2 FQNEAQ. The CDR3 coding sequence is TGTGCCAGCAGCTTCCCTATTGGGGCAGCTATGAACACTGAAGCTTTCTTT. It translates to CASSFPIGAAMNTEAFF.